The entry below describes one T cell receptor beta chain. There is no known antigen for this receptor. No per-base quality is available; no much larger clone lies one base away. TCRbeta CDR3 regions were amplified from genomic DNA using the immunoSEQ Assay, a bias-controlled multiplex PCR. The original pipeline was this. The number of nucleated cells in each sample was estimated by amplification of reference gene primers within the assay. Sequence reads were collapsed and filtered to measure the absolute abundance of every unique TCRbeta CDR3 rearrangement. For each sample, productive Simpson clonality was calculated as the square root of Simpson's diversity index across productive rearrangements. Entries here come from immuneACCESS through TCRdb and include only in-frame sequences with V and J called. Some clones fail to appear in such tables; in the studies checked, an unresolved V gene covers under half of the shortfall, and the cause of the remainder is unknown. For V, J and clone size, that table is used; D and trimming come from the DNA. The sample yields about 70,000 clones; approximately 86% were counted once. Approximately 12% of the sample rests with the top ten.

V loses 8 bases, J loses 0 bases, and the germline ends lie 14 bases apart. From the germline V gene, CDR1 is KGHDR and CDR2 is SFDVKD. The CDR3 holds 15 amino acids from the cysteine to the phenylalanine. The entry retains the CDR3 DNA only, 45 bases that are in frame from base 1. The collaborating institutions used their own protocols to collect whole blood in K2EDTA tubes. Collaborator samples were shipped for TCRbeta analysis as frozen whole blood, isolated PBMCs, or DNA extracted from either sample type. These data are taken from a study of blood T cell repertoires in COVID-19 (dated by TCRdb to 2019 to 2021). A note on the overall study: Samples from collaborators originated in the United States, Italy and Spain and spanned both the acute and convalescent phases of COVID-19. The prospective study material was composed of cDNA or gDNA derived from T cells, B-cell-depleted T cells, or PBMCs. Subjects who had been exposed to COVID-19, were actively infected with it, or had recovered from it provided the deeply sampled blood TCRbeta repertoires that made up the dataset. The repertoires were released in a freely available public database meant as a resource for research on the immune response to SARS-CoV-2. Samples came from the ongoing ImmuneRACE study (first 160 participants) plus 1,254 subjects from 6 global collaborators. Nearly every sample came with metadata listing a de-identified subject ID, COVID-19 status, age in years and sex. Where available, HLA class I and class II types were obtained from metadata supplied by the sample provider rather than from assay-based typing. Summary of the overall study and its limitations: The amount of clinical and demographic metadata varied by source and participant and was provided uncurated.

The sequence links TRBV24-1 to TRBJ2-3; D gene: possibly TRBD2, on 6 matching bases. The source of this sequence is a human donor in a cohort sampled during active COVID-19. Input material: peripheral blood. The DNA sequence reads TGTGCCACCAACCCGGGACTTCCTAGCACAGATACGCAGTATTTT. It codes for CATNPGLPSTDTQYF.